These T cell receptor beta chains were read from a single sample in a study of T cells after posttransplantation cyclophosphamide. Measured with immunoSEQ multiplex PCR; TCRdb has only the in-frame clones, and not every one. Sampling found some 46,000 clones, none seen once. Specimen: PBMCs. These receptors all stem from a middle-aged man in good health, CMV-negative, and a related stem cell transplant donor. CDR3s include the opening cysteine and the closing phenylalanine or tryptophan.

j_call | v_call | cdr3_aa
TRBJ1-1 | TRBV18 | CASTSGGDTEAFF
TRBJ1-6 | TRBV5-4 | CASSFRDSNSPLHF
TRBJ2-1 | TRBV7-9 | CASSLAGGNEQFF
TRBJ2-2 | TRBV7-6 | CASSLVEGTNTGELFF
TRBJ1-2 | TRBV6-1 | CASSELTVRHF
TRBJ2-5 | TRBV4-3 | CASSQGSGGQETQYF
TRBJ2-5 | TRBV14 | CASSQGLGQRGSQETQYF
TRBJ2-2 | TRBV19 | CASSSSGGAAGELFF
TRBJ2-3 | TRBV19 | CASSINGGAQNTQYF
TRBJ1-2 | TRBV5-3 | CARREGALGYTF
TRBJ1-5 | TRBV11-2 | CASSPGTGPLQPQHF
TRBJ2-1 | TRBV5-1 | CASSLGQEYNEQFF
TRBJ2-7 | TRBV15 | CATSRDPSGGARYEQYF
TRBJ2-5 | TRBV2 | CATERSTGETQYF
TRBJ2-2 | TRBV5-1 | CASSGAGGGELFF
TRBJ1-6 | TRBV2 | CASSEARGPYNSPLHF
TRBJ2-3 | TRBV10-3 | CAISEPWTSGRTDTQYF
TRBJ2-1 | TRBV10-3 | CAISDQRDSNEQFF
TRBJ2-3 | TRBV4-1 | CASSQEGAPTDTQYF
TRBJ2-1 | TRBV30 | CAWRFYEGRALSNEQFF
TRBJ2-2 | TRBV5-1 | CASSKTGGSTGELFF
TRBJ1-2 | TRBV6-5 | CASSFGQGNYGYTF
TRBJ2-2 | TRBV9 | CASTPSGGVDTGELFF
TRBJ2-3 | TRBV6-1 | CASAGLSDTQYF
TRBJ1-1 | TRBV5-1 | CASSLERDTEAFF
TRBJ2-1 | TRBV9 | CASSVAGIGADEQFF
TRBJ2-1 | TRBV11-3 | CASSLEADAGDEQFF
TRBJ1-4 | TRBV29-1 | CSAGDSEKLFF
TRBJ1-1 | TRBV28 | CASSPYTGDTEAFF
TRBJ2-6 | TRBV4-3 | CASSQVPSLGANVLTF